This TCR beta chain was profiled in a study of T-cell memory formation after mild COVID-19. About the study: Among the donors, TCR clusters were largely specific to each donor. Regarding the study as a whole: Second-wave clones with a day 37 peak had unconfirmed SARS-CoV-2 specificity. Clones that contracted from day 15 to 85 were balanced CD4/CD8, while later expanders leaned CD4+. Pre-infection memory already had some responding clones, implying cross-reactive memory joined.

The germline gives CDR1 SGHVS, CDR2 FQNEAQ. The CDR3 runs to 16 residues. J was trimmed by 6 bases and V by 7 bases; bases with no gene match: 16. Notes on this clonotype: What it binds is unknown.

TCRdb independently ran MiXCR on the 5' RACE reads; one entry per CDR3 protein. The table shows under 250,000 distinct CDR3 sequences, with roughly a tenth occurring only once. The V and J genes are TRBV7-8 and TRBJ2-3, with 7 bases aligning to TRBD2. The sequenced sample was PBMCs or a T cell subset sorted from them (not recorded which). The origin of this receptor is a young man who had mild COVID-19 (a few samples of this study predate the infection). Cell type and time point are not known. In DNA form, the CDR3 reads TGTGCCAGCAACCCCTTGGAGCGGGGCCGCAGGGATACGCAGTATTTT. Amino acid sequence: CASNPLERGRRDTQYF.